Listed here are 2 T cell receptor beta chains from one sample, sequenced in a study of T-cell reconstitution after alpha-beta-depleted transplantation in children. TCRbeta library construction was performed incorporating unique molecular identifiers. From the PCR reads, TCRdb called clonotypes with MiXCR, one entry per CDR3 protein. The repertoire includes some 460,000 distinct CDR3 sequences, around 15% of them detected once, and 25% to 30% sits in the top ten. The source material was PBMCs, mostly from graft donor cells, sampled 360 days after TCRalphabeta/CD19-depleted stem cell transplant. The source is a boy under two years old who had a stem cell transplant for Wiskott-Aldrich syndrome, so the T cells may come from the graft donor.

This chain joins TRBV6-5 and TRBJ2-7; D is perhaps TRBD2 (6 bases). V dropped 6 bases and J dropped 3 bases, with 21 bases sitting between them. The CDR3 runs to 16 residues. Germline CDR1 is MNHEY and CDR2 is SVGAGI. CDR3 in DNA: TGTGCCAGCAGCTATGCCCCCGGGCGACTAGACTACGAGCAGTACTTC. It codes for CASSYAPGRLDYEQYF.

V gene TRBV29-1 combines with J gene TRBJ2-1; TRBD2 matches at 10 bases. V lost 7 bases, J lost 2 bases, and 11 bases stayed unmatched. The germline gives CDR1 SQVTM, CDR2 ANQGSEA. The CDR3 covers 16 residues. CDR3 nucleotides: TGCAGCGCCGAGGTCAGAGCGGGGGGGCCCTACAATGAGCAGTTCTTC. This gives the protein CSAEVRAGGPYNEQFF.